A single sample gave rise to the 21 T cell receptor beta chains below, sequenced in a study of cytomegalovirus exposure and HLA in healthy donors. TCRdb's table, derived via immunoSEQ multiplex PCR, lists solely in-frame clones and lacks some. The sample has around 180,000 clones, around 88% seen once; the top ten hold roughly 1.6%. Specimen: PBMCs. The receptors originated from a woman aged 18-29 years in good health and CMV-seronegative.

The V call is TRBV7-3, the J call TRBJ2-3; 7 bases are a match to TRBD2. The CDR3 runs 14 residues. Trimming cost V 6 bases and J 0 bases; bases outside gene matches: 3. Per the germline V gene, CDR1 is SGHTA and CDR2 is FQGTGA. The DNA of the CDR3 is TGTGCCAGCAGTTCCGGGGGGAGCACAGATACGCAGTATTTT. Translation: CASSSGGSTDTQYF.

For this clone: One end of the junction varies from germline; a read error may be responsible. The rearrangement uses TRBV20-1 and TRBJ2-5, with D perhaps TRBD1 (5 bases). The CDR3 length is 11 residues. Germline CDR1 DFQATT, CDR2 SNEGSKA (reference sequence). In DNA form, the CDR3 reads TGCAGTGCTAGAGATGGGGCAGGTATGGACTTC. Its translation: CSARDGAGMDF.

This chain links TRBV4-2 with TRBJ1-1; D call uncertain. From germline, CDR1 is LGHNA and CDR2 YNFKEQ. V lost 3 bases, J lost 4 bases, and 18 bases lay in between. CDR3 size: 16 residues. DNA for the CDR3: TGTGCCAGCAGCCAGAGGGTTGCGGGGTTGGGCACTGAAGCTTTCTTT. Translation: CASSQRVAGLGTEAFF.

This clone was seen only a few times. The chain joins TRBV21-1 to TRBJ1-2; no check of the table's D call, TRBD1, against the DNA was made. TRBV21-1 is tagged as a pseudogene. The CDR3 loop spans 14 amino acids. CDR3 coding DNA: TGTGCCAGCAGCTCCCAGGGGCACCTCTATGGCTACACCTTC. This encodes CASSSQGHLYGYTF.

The rearrangement links TRBV5-4 to TRBJ1-4; TRBD1 is a possible D gene (5 bases). Germline CDR1 SGHNT, CDR2 YYREEE (reference sequence). The ends were cut back, 2 bases at V and 0 bases at J, with 8 bases in the middle. The CDR3 length is 15 residues. The CDR3 nucleotides are TGTGCCAGCAGCTTTAGGGGTCCAACTAATGAAAAACTGTTTTTT. Amino acid sequence: CASSFRGPTNEKLFF.

The rearrangement uses TRBV6-1 and TRBJ1-1; D might be TRBD1 (6 bases). Germline V gene sequence: CDR1 MNHNS, CDR2 SASEGT. The ends were cut back, 6 bases at V and 7 bases at J, with 12 bases in the middle. The CDR3 runs 12 residues. CDR3 bases: TGTGCCAGCAGAGCGGGGGCGGGTGAAGCTTTCTTT. Translation gives CASRAGAGEAFF.

This chain joins TRBV7-8 and TRBJ2-7, with TRBD1 identical over 7 bases. V shed 5 bases, J shed 3 bases, and the junction held 4 bases outside the gene matches. The CDR3 is 13 amino acids. Germline V lookup: CDR1 SGHVS, CDR2 FQNEAQ. CDR3 region: CASSPGTDYEQYF. The CDR3 DNA reads TGTGCCAGCAGCCCCGGGACAGACTACGAGCAGTACTTC.

The gene calls are TRBV11-2 and TRBJ1-2, with 7 bases aligning to TRBD1. The CDR3 sequence is 15 residues long. Per the germline V gene, CDR1 is SGHAT and CDR2 is FQNNGV. J gave up 8 bases and V 5 bases, and 14 bases lay outside the gene matches. CDR3 protein: CASSPLRQGSRGYTF. For the CDR3, the DNA is TGTGCCAGCAGCCCCCTACGACAGGGATCACGGGGCTACACCTTC.

DNA of the CDR3: TGCAGCGTTGAGGGGGAGGGCACTGAAGCTTTCTTT. It translates to CSVEGEGTEAFF. This rearrangement joins TRBV29-1 to TRBJ1-1; possible D gene TRBD1, 5 bases. Germline assignment: CDR1 SQVTM and CDR2 ANQGSEA. Trimming shortened V by 3 bases and J by 4 bases, and 9 bases separated the two germline ends. The CDR3 spans 12 residues.

The chain uses TRBV27 and TRBJ2-2, with 7 bases identical to TRBD2. Germline assignment: CDR1 MNHEY and CDR2 SMNVEV (reference sequence). V shed 6 bases, J shed 7 bases, and the junction held 14 bases outside the gene matches. The CDR3 totals 16 residues. Here the CDR3 DNA reads TGTGCCAGCAGCTATATCGCGGGAGATTGGGTCGGGGAGCTGTTTTTT. Translated, it gives CASSYIAGDWVGELFF.

This sequence joins TRBV30 and TRBJ1-1; D gene ambiguous. Germline assignment: CDR1 GTSNPN and CDR2 SVGIG (reference sequence). V lost 0 bases and J 0 bases, leaving 5 bases between the germline ends. The CDR3 runs to 13 residues. The DNA of the CDR3 is TGTGCCTGGAGTGTATCAGTGAACACTGAAGCTTTCTTT. Its translation is CAWSVSVNTEAFF.

This clone was seen only once. The rearrangement uses TRBV29-1 and TRBJ2-2; perhaps TRBD1 as D (6 bases). V lost 6 bases and J 0 bases, leaving 14 bases between the germline ends. CDR3 length: 15 residues. Germline assignment: CDR1 SQVTM and CDR2 ANQGSEA. The CDR3: CSVDQGFSNTGELFF. In DNA, the CDR3 is TGCAGCGTAGATCAGGGGTTCTCGAACACCGGGGAGCTGTTTTTT.

The chain recombines TRBV6-1 with TRBJ1-1, with TRBD1 identical over 7 bases. The CDR3 is 15 amino acids. Germline-derived CDR1 and CDR2 are MNHNS and SASEGT. V dropped 7 bases and J dropped 3; count of bases not matched to a gene: 11. The CDR3: CASTQTSTGHTEAFF. Here the CDR3 DNA reads TGTGCCAGCACCCAGACCTCGACAGGGCACACTGAAGCTTTCTTT.

The DNA for the CDR3 is TGCGCCAGCAGCGTTGGTGAGGGCAACACCATATATTTT. This sequence encodes CASSVGEGNTIYF. The chain combines TRBV5-1 with TRBJ1-3; no reliable D call. The CDR3 runs 13 residues. In germline, CDR1 is SGHRS, CDR2 YFSETQ. V was clipped by 4 bases and J by 7 bases, with 12 bases between them.

The chain recombines TRBV30 with TRBJ1-5; possible D gene TRBD1, 6 bases. The length of the CDR3 is 13 residues. V was pared by 1 base and J by 3 bases, with 7 bases between. Germline values: CDR1 GTSNPN, CDR2 SVGIG (reference sequence). CDR3 in DNA: TGTGCCTGGAGTGGACAGGTCAATCAGCCCCAGCATTTT. Protein: CAWSGQVNQPQHF.

V and J are TRBV19 and TRBJ2-7; D is possibly TRBD2 (5 bases). Between the trimmed V and J ends, which lost 4 bases and 6 bases, there was a span of 10 bases. CDR1 and CDR2 from the germline V gene are LNHDA and SQIVND (reference sequence). CDR3 length: 12 amino acids. The CDR3 DNA follows: TGTGCCAGTAGTACCGTGGGAGTCGAGCAGTACTTC. Translating it yields CASSTVGVEQYF.

As to this clone: This specimen includes other DNA sequences encoding the same CDR3. The chain has TRBV5-1 and TRBJ2-3; D is unclear. CDR3 length: 11 residues. Germline V gene sequence: CDR1 SGHRS, CDR2 YFSETQ. The V end was cut by 4 bases, the J end by 6 bases, with 6 bases between. The CDR3 DNA reads as TGCGCCAGCAGCCTCAGGGATACGCAGTATTTT. It codes for CASSLRDTQYF. Looking up the rest from reference TRBV5-1 and TRBJ2-3 gives the full variable domain: KAGVTQTPRYLIKTRGQQVTLSCSPISGHRSVSWYQQTPGQGLQFLFEYFSETQRNKGNFPGRFSGRQFSNSRSEMNVSTLELGDSALYLCASSLRDTQYFGPGTRLTVL.

About this clone itself: This sample also contains other DNA sequences that code for the same CDR3. V is TRBV5-1 and J is TRBJ2-5, with 7 positions matching TRBD2. With V trimmed by 0 bases and J by 1 base, 0 bases remained unmatched. The CDR3 runs 14 residues. CDR1 is SGHRS, CDR2 YFSETQ, per germline. The CDR3 is CASSLAGGQETQYF. The CDR3 DNA reads as TGCGCCAGCAGCTTGGCGGGGGGCCAAGAGACCCAGTACTTC.

J is TRBJ1-1 and V is TRBV2; 7 bases are shared with TRBD1. Per the germline V gene, CDR1 is SNHLY and CDR2 is FYNNEI. V shed 6 bases, J shed 0 bases, and the junction held 4 bases outside the gene matches. CDR3 length: 14 amino acids. CDR3 sequence (DNA): TGTGCCAGCAGGGGGACAGAGATGAACACTGAAGCTTTCTTT. Amino acids: CASRGTEMNTEAFF.

The rearrangement joins TRBV19 to TRBJ1-2; the D gene is possibly TRBD1 (6 bases). Trimming removed 7 bases from V and 7 bases from J, with 19 bases in between. CDR1 is LNHDA, CDR2 SQIVND, per germline (reference sequence). The CDR3 totals 14 residues. The CDR3 loop reads CASTPQGAPGGYTF. The DNA for the CDR3 is TGTGCCAGTACCCCACAGGGAGCCCCTGGTGGCTACACCTTC.

The chain is built from TRBV21-1 and TRBJ1-4. TRBV21-1 is described as a pseudogene. The CDR3 consists of 19 residues. CDR3: CASSKEYGGKGSGNEKLFF. CDR3 in DNA: TGTGCCAGCAGCAAAGAATACGGGGGAAAGGGTTCGGGTAATGAAAAACTGTTTTTT.